This record looks at one T cell receptor beta chain sequence and its context. Original processing methods: For nucleated cells, counts were estimated from reference gene primer amplification. Here immunoSEQ multiplex PCR was the method, and the copy in TCRdb shows in-frame clones only, minus some. V, J and clone size are those of that table, while D and trimming were read from the DNA. The top ten hold roughly 9.2% of the sample, which has about 74,000 clones, roughly 84% seen once. This specimen comes from a study of blood T cell repertoires in COVID-19. The overall study: Whether acute or convalescent, the COVID-19 samples came from the United States, Italy and Spain. Sources were T cells, B-cell-depleted T cells, or PBMCs; the material itself was cDNA or gDNA.

The CDR3 sequence is 17 residues long. Trimming cost V 4 bases and J 7 bases, with 23 bases left between them. Looked up from germline, CDR1 is LNHDA and CDR2 is SQIVND (reference sequence). J is TRBJ2-1 and V is TRBV19, with a possible D match to TRBD2 (6 bases). The source is a man aged 50-59 years with active COVID-19. The specimen was peripheral blood. The CDR3 reads CASSRETRRFIGNEQFF. Written as DNA, the CDR3 is TGTGCCAGTAGTAGGGAGACTAGGAGATTTATTGGGAATGAGCAGTTCTTC.